This record looks at one TCR beta chain sequence and its context. V was trimmed by 3 bases and J by 0 bases, leaving 14 bases between them. The CDR3 extends over 15 amino acids. The germline gives CDR1 GTSNPN, CDR2 SVGIG (reference sequence). TCRdb keeps only in-frame clones here, not all; method: immunoSEQ multiplex PCR. This sample has around 120,000 clones, with around 94% found just once. This entry is derived from a study of T cell responses to AZD1222 COVID-19 vaccine. The rearrangement joins TRBV30 to TRBJ1-2, with D maybe TRBD1 (5 bases). The material was peripheral blood, obtained 28 days after the second AZD1222 dose. The receptor was derived from an adult who received the AZD1222 COVID-19 vaccine. The CDR3 DNA reads as TGTGCCTGGAGAAAGGAGACAGAAGCTAACTATGGCTACACCTTC. Protein product: CAWRKETEANYGYTF. Based on the CDR3 plus reference TRBV30 and TRBJ1-2, the full variable domain is SQTIHQWPATLVQPVGSPLSLECTVEGTSNPNLYWYRQAAGRGLQLLFYSVGIGQISSEVPQNLSASRPQDRQFILSSKKLLLSDSGFYLCAWRKETEANYGYTFGSGTRLTVV.